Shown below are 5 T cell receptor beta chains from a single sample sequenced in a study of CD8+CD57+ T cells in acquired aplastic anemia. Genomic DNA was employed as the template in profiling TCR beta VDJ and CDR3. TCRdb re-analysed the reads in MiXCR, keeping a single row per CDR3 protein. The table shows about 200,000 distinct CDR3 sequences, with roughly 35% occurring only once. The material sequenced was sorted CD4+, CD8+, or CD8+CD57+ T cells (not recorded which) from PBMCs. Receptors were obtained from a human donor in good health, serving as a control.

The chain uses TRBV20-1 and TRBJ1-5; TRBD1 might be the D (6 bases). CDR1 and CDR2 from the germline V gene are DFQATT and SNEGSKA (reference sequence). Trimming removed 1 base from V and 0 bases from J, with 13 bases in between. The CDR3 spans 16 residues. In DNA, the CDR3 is TGCAGTGCTAGAGCCGCGGACAGCTATAGCAATCAGCCCCAGCATTTT. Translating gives CSARAADSYSNQPQHF.

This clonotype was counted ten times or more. CDR3 protein: CASSLQGPTEAFF. The DNA for the CDR3 is TGTGCCAGTAGCCTACAAGGACCCACTGAAGCTTTCTTT. J is TRBJ1-1 and V is TRBV19; no clear D gene. V dropped 6 bases and J dropped 4 bases, with 12 bases sitting between them. The CDR3 extends over 13 amino acids. Germline-derived CDR1 and CDR2 are LNHDA and SQIVND (reference sequence).

CDR3 nucleotide sequence: TGTGCCAGCAGCTTAAAGGCGGGGGGTGGAGGTGAGCAGTTCTTC. This sequence encodes CASSLKAGGGGEQFF. The rearrangement links TRBV11-2 to TRBJ2-1; 8 bases are a match to TRBD2. After removal of 2 bases from V and 9 bases from J, the junction contained 9 bases not matched to a gene. This CDR3 is built from 15 residues. Germline V gene sequence: CDR1 SGHAT, CDR2 FQNNGV.

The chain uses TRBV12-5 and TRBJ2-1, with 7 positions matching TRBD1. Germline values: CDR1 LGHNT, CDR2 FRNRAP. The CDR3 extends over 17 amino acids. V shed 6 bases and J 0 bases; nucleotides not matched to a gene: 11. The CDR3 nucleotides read TGTGCTAGTGGACGTACCGGGACAGCTAGCTCCTACAATGAGCAGTTCTTC. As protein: CASGRTGTASSYNEQFF.

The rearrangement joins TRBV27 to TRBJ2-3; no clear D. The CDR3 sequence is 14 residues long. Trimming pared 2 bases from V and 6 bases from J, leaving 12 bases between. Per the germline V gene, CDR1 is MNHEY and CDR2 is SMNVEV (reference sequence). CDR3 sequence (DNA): TGTGCCAGCAGTTTAACCAAGCCGTGGGATACGCAGTATTTT. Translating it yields CASSLTKPWDTQYF.